Each of the 18 T cell receptor beta chains below was sequenced from the same sample in a study of T cell repertoires in cytomegalovirus infection. What these receptors recognize is not known. From the reads, TCRdb called clonotypes with MiXCR, one entry per CDR3 protein. Of approximately 910,000 distinct CDR3 sequences listed, approximately 31% are singletons. The sequencing used cultured CD8+ T cells from PBMCs, collected from culture after CMV antigen stimulation. These receptor sequences come from a human donor in good health (CMV status not recorded). Some clones in this sample may be carry-over from other donors' samples.

The table lists this clonotype with a few counts. The V gene is TRBV12-5, the J gene TRBJ1-4, with a weak D call TRBD1 (5 bases). Trimming left V 2 bases short and J 7 bases short, with 23 bases between. CDR1 and CDR2 (germline): LGHNT, FRNRAP. CDR3 length: 18 amino acids. The CDR3 coding sequence is TGTGCTAGTGGTTTGAAGATCCAGGACATCCCGGGCGGTGAAAAACTGTTTTTT. The encoded protein is CASGLKIQDIPGGEKLFF.

In this sample, this clonotype turned up many times. The rearrangement joins TRBV7-9 to TRBJ2-5, with D perhaps TRBD2 (5 bases). Germline assignment: CDR1 SEHNR and CDR2 FQNEAQ (reference sequence). V lost 0 bases to trimming and J lost 2 bases, with 13 bases between them. This CDR3 comprises 16 residues. The CDR3 spells CASSLAGSREQETQYF. Written as DNA, the CDR3 is TGTGCCAGCAGCTTAGCTGGCAGTAGGGAGCAAGAGACCCAGTACTTC.

This clonotype was seen a handful of times. The chain uses TRBV12-3 or TRBV12-4 and TRBJ2-1, with a tentative D call TRBD1 (5 bases). The CDR3 runs to 13 residues. Trimming took off 5 bases at V and 9 bases at J, with 14 bases between the two ends. The CDR3 reads CASSIRQSGEQFF. CDR3 coding DNA: TGTGCCAGCAGTATCCGACAGAGTGGTGAGCAGTTCTTC.

The sample holds a few counts of this clonotype. The rearrangement uses TRBV19 and TRBJ2-6, with D unresolved. The ends were cut back, 3 bases at V and 0 bases at J, with 15 bases in the middle. CDR1 is LNHDA and CDR2 is SQIVND in the germline V gene (reference sequence). CDR3 length equals 18 residues. CDR3 region: CASSMGQIKSSGANVLTF. In DNA, the CDR3 is TGTGCCAGTAGTATGGGCCAGATTAAGTCCTCTGGGGCCAACGTCCTGACTTTC. Using reference TRBV19 and TRBJ2-6 for the parts outside the CDR3, the full variable domain is DGGITQSPKYLFRKEGQNVTLSCEQNLNHDAMYWYRQDPGQGLRLIYYSQIVNDFQKGDIAEGYSVSREKKESFPLTVTSAQKNPTAFYLCASSMGQIKSSGANVLTFGAGSRLTVL.

The V and J genes are TRBV7-3 and TRBJ2-1, with a possible D match to TRBD2 (6 bases). Trimming took 5 bases from V and 8 from J, leaving 22 bases between them. Germline loops: CDR1 SGHTA, CDR2 FQGTGA. CDR3 length: 16 amino acids. The CDR3 loop reads CASSPGDGRIVDEQFF. DNA for the CDR3: TGTGCCAGCAGCCCGGGGGACGGACGGATTGTAGATGAGCAGTTCTTC.

This clonotype was seen more than once but under ten times. This rearrangement joins TRBV19 to TRBJ1-5; 7 bases are a match to TRBD1. Germline loops: CDR1 LNHDA, CDR2 SQIVND (reference sequence). This CDR3 spans 15 amino acids. After removal of 3 bases from V and 2 bases from J, the junction contained 4 bases not matched to a gene. CDR3 in DNA: TGTGCCAGTAGTATTGGTGGACAGGGCAATCAGCCCCAGCATTTT. Protein: CASSIGGQGNQPQHF.

V usage is TRBV5-1 and J usage is TRBJ2-7; 13 bases are shared with TRBD2. Germline loops: CDR1 SGHRS, CDR2 YFSETQ. CDR3 length: 14 amino acids. V lost 4 bases and J lost 5; bases outside the gene matches: 3. The CDR3 nucleotides are TGCGCCAGCAGCACAGGGACTAGCGGGGACGAGCAGTACTTC. Its translation is CASSTGTSGDEQYF.

This clonotype was found many times. The chain uses TRBV7-8 and TRBJ2-7, with D hard to call. Trimming removed 4 bases at V and 5 bases at J, with 9 bases between. Per the germline V gene, CDR1 is SGHVS and CDR2 is FQNEAQ. The CDR3 sequence is 12 residues long. CDR3 region: CASSSFANEQYF. Written as DNA, the CDR3 is TGTGCCAGCAGCTCCTTCGCAAACGAGCAGTACTTC. Full variable domain (rest looked up from reference TRBV7-8 and TRBJ2-7): GAGVSQSPRYKVAKRGQDVALRCDPISGHVSLFWYQQALGQGPEFLTYFQNEAQLDKSGLPSDRFFAERPEGSVSTLKIQRTQQEDSAVYLCASSSFANEQYFGPGTRLTVT.

The table lists this clonotype with a few counts. The V and J genes are TRBV12-3 or TRBV12-4 and TRBJ1-5, with a tentative D call TRBD1 (5 bases). The CDR3 loop spans 14 amino acids. With 5 bases removed from V and 3 bases from J, the gap between germline ends came to 11 bases. CDR3 sequence: CASSAQGYNQPQHF. The CDR3 bases are TGTGCCAGCAGTGCCCAGGGTTACAATCAGCCCCAGCATTTT.

About this clonotype itself: The germline gene is not matched at one end of the junction; a read error may be the cause. The rearrangement links TRBV5-4 to TRBJ1-1, with unresolved D. The CDR3 is 15 amino acids. Looked up from germline, CDR1 is SGHNT and CDR2 is YYREEE (reference sequence). This chain's CDR3 is CVSSLKRERNTEAFF. The CDR3 nucleotides read TGTGTCAGCAGCTTGAAACGGGAACGGAACACTGAAGCTTTCTTT.

A few counts support this clonotype. V gene TRBV28 combines with J gene TRBJ2-7, with 7 nucleotides matching TRBD1. V lost 6 bases and J lost 6; bases outside the gene matches: 11. This CDR3 contains 14 residues. Germline CDR1 and CDR2: MDHEN and SYDVKM. The CDR3 DNA sequence: TGTGCCAGCAGCGGGACAGCCAACCTCGGCGAGCAGTACGTC. It is translated as CASSGTANLGEQYV.

This clonotype was picked up a small number of times. The chain has TRBV7-9 and TRBJ2-5, with 7 bases that match TRBD2. This CDR3 contains 15 residues. CDR1 is SEHNR and CDR2 is FQNEAQ in the germline V gene (reference sequence). Trimming removed 7 bases from V and 0 bases from J; junction bases left unmatched: 8. The CDR3 reads CASTRLAPYQETQYF. CDR3 sequence (DNA): TGTGCCAGCACCAGACTAGCACCGTACCAAGAGACCCAGTACTTC.

This chain joins TRBV14 and TRBJ1-1; no clear D. Germline CDR1 and CDR2: SGHDN and FVKESK. The CDR3 consists of 14 residues. V was clipped by 4 bases and J by 5 bases, with 14 bases between them. DNA for the CDR3: TGTGCCAGCAGCCCATTGTTGGGGAAAACTGAAGCTTTCTTT. Residues: CASSPLLGKTEAFF.

This clonotype was found a few times. The gene calls are TRBV6-5 and TRBJ2-3; D may be TRBD1 (6 bases). CDR1 and CDR2 from the germline V gene are MNHEY and SVGAGI. Trimming removed 0 bases at V and 6 bases at J, with 13 bases between. CDR3 length: 15 residues. The CDR3 loop reads CASSYSLTRGDTQYF. In DNA, the CDR3 is TGTGCCAGCAGTTACTCTTTAACCAGGGGCGATACGCAGTATTTT.

The chain recombines TRBV19 with TRBJ1-2; D not resolved. Germline V gene data show CDR1 as LNHDA and CDR2 as SQIVND (reference sequence). This CDR3 region has 16 residues. With 5 bases removed from V and 6 bases from J, the gap between germline ends came to 22 bases. CDR3 sequence reads: CASSPHRGQSDDGYTF. The CDR3 DNA follows: TGTGCCAGTAGTCCTCACCGTGGTCAGTCCGATGATGGCTACACCTTC.

This clonotype was observed a handful of times. This chain connects TRBV5-4 to TRBJ1-3; the D is unclear. V was trimmed by 3 bases and J by 8 bases, leaving 12 bases between them. The CDR3 sequence is 13 residues long. Germline lookup yields CDR1 SGHNT and CDR2 YYREEE (reference sequence). CDR3 coding DNA: TGTGCCAGCAGCTACCGGCAGGCGGACACCATATATTTT. Its protein is CASSYRQADTIYF.

V usage is TRBV19 and J usage is TRBJ2-3; D possibly corresponds to TRBD1 (7 bases). The CDR3 consists of 17 residues. The germline V gene has CDR1 LNHDA and CDR2 SQIVND (reference sequence). V lost 3 bases to trimming and J lost 4 bases, with 20 bases between them. The CDR3 is CASSMGGDRVVADTQYF. CDR3 DNA: TGTGCCAGTAGTATGGGGGGAGACAGGGTAGTGGCAGATACGCAGTATTTT.

The chain is built from TRBV9 and TRBJ2-1; D possibly corresponds to TRBD2 (5 bases). CDR3 length equals 15 residues. Trimming shortened V by 2 bases and J by 0 bases, and 9 bases separated the two germline ends. Germline values: CDR1 SGDLS, CDR2 YYNGEE. The CDR3 reads CASSVNAGSYNEQFF. The CDR3 bases are TGTGCCAGCAGCGTGAATGCGGGCTCCTACAATGAGCAGTTCTTC.